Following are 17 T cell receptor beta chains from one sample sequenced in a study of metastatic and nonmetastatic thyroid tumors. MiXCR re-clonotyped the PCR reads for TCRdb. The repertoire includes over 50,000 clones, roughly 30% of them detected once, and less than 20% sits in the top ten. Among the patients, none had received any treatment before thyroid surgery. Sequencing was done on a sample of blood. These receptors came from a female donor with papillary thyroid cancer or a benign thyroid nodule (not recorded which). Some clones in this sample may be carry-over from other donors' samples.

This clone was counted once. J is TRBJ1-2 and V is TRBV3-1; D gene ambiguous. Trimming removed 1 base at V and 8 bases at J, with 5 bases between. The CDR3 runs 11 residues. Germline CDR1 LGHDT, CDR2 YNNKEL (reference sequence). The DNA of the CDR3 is TGTGCCAGCAGCCAAGGGATAGGCTACACCTTC. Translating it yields CASSQGIGYTF.

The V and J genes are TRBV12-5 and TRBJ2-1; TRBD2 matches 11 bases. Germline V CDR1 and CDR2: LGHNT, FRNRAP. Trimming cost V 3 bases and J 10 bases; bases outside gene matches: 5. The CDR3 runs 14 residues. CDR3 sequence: CASGLLAGVGEQFF. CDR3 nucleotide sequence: TGTGCTAGTGGTTTACTAGCGGGAGTCGGGGAGCAGTTCTTC.

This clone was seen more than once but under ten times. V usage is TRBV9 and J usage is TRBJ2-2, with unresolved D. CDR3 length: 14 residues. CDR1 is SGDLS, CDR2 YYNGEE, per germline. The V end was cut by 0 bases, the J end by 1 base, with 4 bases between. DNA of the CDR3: TGTGCCAGCAGCGTAGCCGGGAACACCGGGGAGCTGTTTTTT. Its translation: CASSVAGNTGELFF.

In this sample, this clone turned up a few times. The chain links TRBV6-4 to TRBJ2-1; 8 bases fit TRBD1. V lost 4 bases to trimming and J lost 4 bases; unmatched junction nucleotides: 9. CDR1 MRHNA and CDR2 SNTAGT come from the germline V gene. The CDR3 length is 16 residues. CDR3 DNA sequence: TGTGCCAGCAGTGTCTCAGGGGGCCAGGGGTACAATGAGCAGTTCTTC. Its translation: CASSVSGGQGYNEQFF.

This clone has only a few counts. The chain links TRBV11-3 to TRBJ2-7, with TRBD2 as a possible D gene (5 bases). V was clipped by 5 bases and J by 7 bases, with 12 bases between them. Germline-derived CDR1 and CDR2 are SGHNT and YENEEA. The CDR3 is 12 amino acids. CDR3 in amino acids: CASSGGLGEQYF. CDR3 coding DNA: TGTGCCAGCAGCGGCGGACTGGGAGAGCAGTACTTC.

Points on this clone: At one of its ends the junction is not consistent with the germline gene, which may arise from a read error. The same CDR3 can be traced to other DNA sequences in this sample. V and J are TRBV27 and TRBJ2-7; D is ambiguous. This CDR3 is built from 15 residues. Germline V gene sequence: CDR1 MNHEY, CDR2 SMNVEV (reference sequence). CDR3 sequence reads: CASSPDFLSSYEQYF. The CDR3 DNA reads TGTGCAAGCAGCCCCGACTTTCTGAGCTCGTACGAGCAGTACTTC.

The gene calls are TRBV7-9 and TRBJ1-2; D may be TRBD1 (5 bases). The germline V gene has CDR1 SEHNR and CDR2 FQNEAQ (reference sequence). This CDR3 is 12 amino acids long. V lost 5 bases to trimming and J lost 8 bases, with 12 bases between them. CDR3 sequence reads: CASSRGGGGYTF. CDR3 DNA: TGTGCCAGCAGCCGCGGGGGTGGCGGCTACACCTTC.

Here the CDR3 DNA reads TGTGCCAGCAGCTTGGCTTATGGCTACACCTTC. Translation gives CASSLAYGYTF. The chain joins TRBV5-6 to TRBJ1-2; no reliable D call. The CDR3 is 11 residues long. Per the germline V gene, CDR1 is SGHDT and CDR2 is YYEEEE. With 0 bases removed from V and 5 bases from J, the gap between germline ends came to 2 bases.

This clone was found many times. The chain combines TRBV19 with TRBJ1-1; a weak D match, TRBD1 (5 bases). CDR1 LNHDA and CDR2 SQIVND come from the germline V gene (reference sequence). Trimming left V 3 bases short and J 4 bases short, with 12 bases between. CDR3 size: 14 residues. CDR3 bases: TGTGCCAGTAGTATCCCCAGGGTGTCCACTGAAGCTTTCTTT. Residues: CASSIPRVSTEAFF.

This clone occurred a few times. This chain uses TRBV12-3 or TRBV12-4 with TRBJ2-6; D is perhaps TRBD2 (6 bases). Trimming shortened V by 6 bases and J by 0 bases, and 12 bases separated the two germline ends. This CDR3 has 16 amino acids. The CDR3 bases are TGTGCCAGCAGAACGGCGGGGTACTCTGGGGCCAACGTCCTGACTTTC. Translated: CASRTAGYSGANVLTF.

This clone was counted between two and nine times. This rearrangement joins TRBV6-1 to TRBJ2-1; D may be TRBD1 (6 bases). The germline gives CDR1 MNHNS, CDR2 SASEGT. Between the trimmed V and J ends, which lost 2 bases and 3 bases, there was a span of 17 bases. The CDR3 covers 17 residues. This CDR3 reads CASSERGTPTFYNEQFF. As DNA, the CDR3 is TGTGCCAGCAGTGAAAGGGGGACCCCCACATTCTACAATGAGCAGTTCTTC.

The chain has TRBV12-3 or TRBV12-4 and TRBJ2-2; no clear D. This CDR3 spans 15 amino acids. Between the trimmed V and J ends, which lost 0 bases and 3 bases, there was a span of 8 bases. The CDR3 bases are TGTGCCAGCAGTTTAGCTAGCCATTACACCGGGGAGCTGTTTTTT. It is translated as CASSLASHYTGELFF.

CDR3 sequence (DNA): TGTGCCAGCATCACCCGCGGGAATGAGCAGTTCTTC. Translating gives CASITRGNEQFF. The V call is TRBV28, the J call TRBJ2-1; possible D gene TRBD2, 5 bases. Germline V CDR1 and CDR2: MDHEN, SYDVKM. Deletions cut 7 bases from V and 7 bases from J, with 11 bases between. This CDR3 has 12 amino acids.

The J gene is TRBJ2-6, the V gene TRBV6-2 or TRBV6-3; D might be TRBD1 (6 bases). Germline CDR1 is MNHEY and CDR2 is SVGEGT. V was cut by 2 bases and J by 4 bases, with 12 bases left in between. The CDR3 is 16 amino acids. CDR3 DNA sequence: TGTGCCAGCAGTTACAGTTTCAGGGGAGGGGCCAACGTCCTGACTTTC. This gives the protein CASSYSFRGGANVLTF.

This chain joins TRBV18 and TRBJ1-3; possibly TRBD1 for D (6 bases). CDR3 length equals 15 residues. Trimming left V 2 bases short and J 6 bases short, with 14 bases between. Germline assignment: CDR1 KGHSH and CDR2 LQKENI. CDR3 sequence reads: CASSPARGKENTIYF. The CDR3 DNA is TGTGCCAGCTCACCAGCCAGGGGAAAGGAAAACACCATATATTTT.

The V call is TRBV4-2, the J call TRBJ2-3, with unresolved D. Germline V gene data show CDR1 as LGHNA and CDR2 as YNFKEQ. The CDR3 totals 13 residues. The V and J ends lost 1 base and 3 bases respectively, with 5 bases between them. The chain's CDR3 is CASSQVETDTQYF. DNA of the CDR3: TGTGCCAGCAGCCAAGTAGAGACAGATACGCAGTATTTT.

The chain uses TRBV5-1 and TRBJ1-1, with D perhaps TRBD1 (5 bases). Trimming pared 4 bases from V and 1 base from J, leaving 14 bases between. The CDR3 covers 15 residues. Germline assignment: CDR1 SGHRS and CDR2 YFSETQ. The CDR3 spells CASSRLTGGNTEAFF. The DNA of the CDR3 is TGCGCCAGCAGCCGACTCACAGGAGGGAACACTGAAGCTTTCTTT.